The rows below give T cell receptor beta chains drawn from one sample of a study of shared clonotypes between healthy human individuals. Method: immunoSEQ multiplex PCR; TCRdb's copy keeps in-frame clones and lacks some. The sample lists around 500,000 clones; more than 65% were seen once. Sequenced sample: PBMCs. These TCRs come from a middle-aged woman in good health. Some clones in this sample may be carry-over from other donors' samples. The CDR3 runs from the conserved cysteine through the conserved F or W. D genes are given only for firm matches. Not every row has a clone size; where given, it reads once, few, many or a size class.

- TRBJ2-7 TRBV5-1 - TGCGCCAGTGCGACGGGGCCAGTGGACTACGAGCAGTACTTC CASATGPVDYEQYF
- TRBJ2-6 TRBV6-1 - TGTGCCAGCAGTGATCTTGCGTCTGGGGCCAACGTCCTGACTTTC CASSDLASGANVLTF
TRBD2 TRBJ2-1 TRBV4-1 - TGCGCCAGCAGCCAAGATAGACTAGCGGGAGGGAAGCCTCCCTACAATGAGCAGTTCTTC CASSQDRLAGGKPPYNEQFF
- TRBJ2-7 TRBV7-9 few TGTGCCAGCAGCCCGGGAGACAGGGAATGGGACTACGAGCAGTACTTC CASSPGDREWDYEQYF
- TRBJ1-1 TRBV7-9 - TGTGCCAGCAGCTTATTTTCGATGAACACTGAAGCTTTCTTT CASSLFSMNTEAFF
TRBD1 TRBJ2-7 TRBV5-1 - TGCGCCAGCAGCCCCGTATCCGGGACAGGTCCAACGGCCTACGAGCAGTACTTC CASSPVSGTGPTAYEQYF
TRBD1 TRBJ1-5 TRBV28 - TGTGCCAGCAGTTGGAACAGGGGGCTTAATCAGCCCCAGCATTTT CASSWNRGLNQPQHF
TRBD1 TRBJ2-7 TRBV7-8 - TGTGCCAGCAGCTTAGGTCAGGGGGCTGGGGAGCAGTACTTC CASSLGQGAGEQYF
TRBD2 TRBJ2-7 TRBV19 - TGTGCCAGTAGTGCGACTAGCGCCGGATACGAGCAGTACTTC CASSATSAGYEQYF
- TRBJ2-2 TRBV29-1 - TGCAGCGTTGAAAGGGGATCGGGGACCGGGGAGCTGTTTTTT CSVERGSGTGELFF
- TRBJ2-3 TRBV7-9 - TGTGCCAGCAGCTTAGTCGCAGATACGCAGTATTTT CASSLVADTQYF
TRBD1 TRBJ1-5 TRBV18 - TGTGCCAGCTCACCACCGGGACAGGGGGACAATCAGCCCCAGCATTTT CASSPPGQGDNQPQHF